Each of the 10 T cell receptor beta chains below was sequenced from the same sample in a study of post-analysis software for immune sequencing data. The authors incorporated unique molecular identifiers into the TCR beta cDNA libraries. TCRdb re-derived calls from the PCR reads in MiXCR, one entry per CDR3 protein. The table records hundreds of thousands of distinct CDR3 sequences, roughly 30% of them present only once. Points from the study as a whole: Among roughly five TRBV segments more frequent in patients than controls were TRBV5-6, TRBV5-1 and TRBV20-1.

These receptors' antigens are unknown. Input material: blood. The receptor set was obtained from a girl aged 5-17 years with multiple sclerosis.

This clonotype occurred a few times. In DNA form, the CDR3 reads TGTGCCAGCAGTTTAGGCGTCGCCGGGGAGCTGTTTTTT. This encodes CASSLGVAGELFF. The chain uses TRBV12-3 or TRBV12-4 and TRBJ2-2, with unresolved D. V shed 1 base and J shed 6 bases, with 6 bases lying between them. The CDR3 has 13 amino acids.

This chain connects TRBV4-3 to TRBJ2-5, with a possible D match to TRBD1 (5 bases). The J call could be wrong; TRBJ2-7 is a better fit for the DNA end. Germline CDR1 is LGHNA and CDR2 is YSLEER. The length of the CDR3 is 14 residues. This CDR3 reads CASSPAGLLYEQYF. The CDR3 DNA is TGCGCCAGCAGCCCTGCAGGGTTATTGTACGAGCAGTACTTC.

The rearrangement uses TRBV29-1 and TRBJ2-1; no clear D gene. Germline-derived CDR1 and CDR2 are SQVTM and ANQGSEA. Trimming removed 5 bases at V and 10 bases at J, with 15 bases between. The CDR3 sequence is 12 residues long. Written as DNA, the CDR3 is TGCAGCGTTCTTTCCCCCGTTACAGAGCAGTTCTTC. As protein: CSVLSPVTEQFF.

The chain uses TRBV20-1 and TRBJ1-2; D perhaps matches TRBD1 (6 bases). This CDR3 has 13 amino acids. Germline CDR1 and CDR2: DFQATT and SNEGSKA (reference sequence). The germline V and J ends were trimmed by 3 bases and 4 bases, with 12 bases remaining between them. This CDR3 is CSARAGAVYGYTF. The CDR3, as DNA: TGCAGTGCTAGGGCAGGGGCGGTCTATGGCTACACCTTC.

This clonotype was recorded a few times. The chain links TRBV27 to TRBJ2-5; 10 positions agree with TRBD1. From germline, CDR1 is MNHEY and CDR2 SMNVEV (reference sequence). CDR3 length equals 13 residues. Unmatched junction bases numbered 3, after V lost 6 bases and J lost 5 bases. CDR3 residues: CASRGTGDETQYF. The CDR3 bases are TGTGCCAGCAGAGGGACAGGGGATGAGACCCAGTACTTC.

A few counts support this clonotype. The rearrangement uses TRBV6-6 and TRBJ1-5; D call uncertain. Per the germline V gene, CDR1 is MNHNY and CDR2 is SVGAGI (reference sequence). The ends were cut back, 8 bases at V and 0 bases at J, with 14 bases in the middle. This CDR3 contains 15 residues. The CDR3 reads CASSIRTDSNQPQHF. The CDR3 bases are TGTGCCAGCTCAATTAGGACGGATAGCAATCAGCCCCAGCATTTT.

This chain links TRBV5-1 with TRBJ2-3; either TRBD1 or TRBD2 may supply D (5 bases each). Trimming cost V 1 base and J 6 bases, with 18 bases left between them. The germline CDR1 and CDR2 sequences are SGHRS and YFSETQ. The CDR3 length is 16 residues. CDR3 in amino acids: CASSLWDGGFRDTQYF. The CDR3 DNA follows: TGCGCCAGCAGCTTGTGGGACGGAGGTTTCAGGGATACGCAGTATTTT.

This chain connects TRBV10-3 to TRBJ1-1; D is unclear. CDR1 is ENHRY and CDR2 is SYGVKD in the germline V gene. The CDR3 covers 14 residues. Deletions cut 1 base from V and 4 bases from J, with 10 bases between. The DNA of the CDR3 is TGTGCCATCAGTGAGTTTACTCTTAGCACTGAAGCTTTCTTT. Translated: CAISEFTLSTEAFF.

This clonotype was detected a few times. The rearrangement joins TRBV7-2 to TRBJ1-5, with a possible D match to TRBD1 (5 bases). Trimming pared 5 bases from V and 9 bases from J, leaving 14 bases between. This CDR3 comprises 13 residues. The germline CDR1 and CDR2 sequences are SGHTA and FQGNSA. CDR3: CASSVGTSRPQHF. For the CDR3, the DNA is TGTGCCAGCAGCGTCGGGACCTCTAGGCCCCAGCATTTT. The variable domain in full, with the rest retrieved from reference TRBV7-2 and TRBJ1-5, is GAGVSQSPSNKVTEKGKDVELRCDPISGHTALYWYRQSLGQGLEFLIYFQGNSAPDKSGLPSDRFSAERTGGSVSTLTIQRTQQEDSAVYLCASSVGTSRPQHFGDGTRLSIL.

This clonotype was picked up a small number of times. The J gene is TRBJ2-7, the V gene TRBV20-1, with D maybe TRBD1 (6 bases). Germline loops: CDR1 DFQATT, CDR2 SNEGSKA (reference sequence). The CDR3 spans 14 residues. V lost 2 bases to trimming and J lost 1 base, with 12 bases between them. Here the CDR3 reads CSARSGQLSYEQYF. DNA of the CDR3: TGCAGTGCTAGATCTGGACAGCTATCCTACGAGCAGTACTTC.